The 25 T cell receptor beta chains reported below all come from one sample, sequenced in a study of T cell responses to AZD1222 COVID-19 vaccine. TCRdb's table, derived via immunoSEQ multiplex PCR, lists solely in-frame clones and lacks some. This table holds under 150,000 clones, approximately 90% found once. This material consisted of peripheral blood, taken on day 0 of AZD1222 vaccination. Receptors originate from an adult in good health.

The DNA of the CDR3 is TGTGCCACCAGTGGCGGACAGGGTTACACTGAAGCTTTCTTT. This gives the protein CATSGGQGYTEAFF. V gene TRBV24-1 combines with J gene TRBJ1-1, with TRBD1 matching over 8 bases. There are 14 residues in the CDR3. V was pared by 5 bases and J by 3 bases, with 4 bases of the junction left unmatched. Looked up from germline, CDR1 is KGHDR and CDR2 is SFDVKD.

V and J are TRBV24-1 and TRBJ2-5; D not certain. Germline V gives CDR1 KGHDR, CDR2 SFDVKD. Trimming removed 5 bases at V and 4 bases at J, with 7 bases between. This CDR3 spans 12 amino acids. CDR3 nucleotide sequence: TGTGCCACCAGTGCCGAGCGAGAGACCCAGTACTTC. Encoded protein: CATSAERETQYF.

Only one count was recorded for this clone. V is TRBV9 and J is TRBJ2-7; 8 positions agree with TRBD1. Germline loops: CDR1 SGDLS, CDR2 YYNGEE. Trimming removed 0 bases from V and 2 bases from J; junction bases left unmatched: 4. This CDR3 contains 15 residues. CDR3 DNA: TGTGCCAGCAGCGTAGGGGCAGGGGGCCCCTACGAGCAGTACTTC. Its protein product is CASSVGAGGPYEQYF.

The V call is TRBV5-8, the J call TRBJ2-1; D tentatively reads TRBD1 or TRBD2 (5 bases each). V gave up 5 bases and J gave up 4 bases, with 16 bases separating them. Per the germline V gene, CDR1 is SGHTS and CDR2 is YDEGEE. CDR3 size: 15 residues. CDR3 protein: CASREPGRSYNEQFF. The CDR3 DNA is TGTGCCAGCAGGGAACCGGGACGGTCATACAATGAGCAGTTCTTC.

V usage is TRBV15 and J usage is TRBJ1-5; D is uncertain. Looked up from germline, CDR1 is LNHNV and CDR2 is YYDKDF (reference sequence). CDR3 length: 12 residues. V was shortened by 0 bases and J by 5 bases, with 2 bases between the two germline ends. The CDR3 sequence is CATSRDDQPQHF. The CDR3 region has the DNA TGTGCCACCAGCAGAGACGATCAGCCCCAGCATTTT.

The chain recombines TRBV19 with TRBJ2-4; no reliable D call. V was trimmed by 5 bases and J by 6 bases, leaving 5 bases between them. This CDR3 is built from 11 residues. Looked up from germline, CDR1 is LNHDA and CDR2 is SQIVND (reference sequence). CDR3 residues: CASSDRNIQYF. The CDR3 DNA reads as TGTGCCAGTAGTGACCGAAACATTCAGTACTTC. Together with reference TRBV19 and TRBJ2-4, the CDR3 gives the full variable domain: DGGITQSPKYLFRKEGQNVTLSCEQNLNHDAMYWYRQDPGQGLRLIYYSQIVNDFQKGDIAEGYSVSREKKESFPLTVTSAQKNPTAFYLCASSDRNIQYFGAGTRLSVL.

The chain is built from TRBV3-1 (or the pseudogene TRBV3-2) and TRBJ2-5, with 10 bases that match TRBD2. The V and J ends lost 4 bases and 3 bases, in that order; junction bases with no gene match: 5. Germline-derived CDR1 and CDR2 are LGHDT and YNNKEL (reference sequence). The CDR3 is 15 residues long. The CDR3 loop is CASSRWTSGEETQYF. The DNA for the CDR3 is TGTGCCAGCAGCCGATGGACTAGCGGAGAAGAGACCCAGTACTTC.

This clone was seen just once. The chain has TRBV5-1 and TRBJ1-1, with TRBD1 matching over 8 bases. J was trimmed by 0 bases and V by 3 bases; bases with no gene match: 7. Germline V gives CDR1 SGHRS, CDR2 YFSETQ. CDR3 length: 16 amino acids. The CDR3 DNA reads TGCGCCAGCAGCTCCAGGGGGCAAGGGTTGAACACTGAAGCTTTCTTT. Protein product: CASSSRGQGLNTEAFF.

This clone was found once. The chain couples TRBV7-9 to TRBJ1-4, with a tentative D call TRBD1 (5 bases). Between the trimmed V and J ends, which lost 6 bases and 2 bases, there was a span of 10 bases. Germline-derived CDR1 and CDR2 are SEHNR and FQNEAQ (reference sequence). The CDR3 sequence is 14 residues long. This CDR3 reads CASSTGGTNEKLFF. CDR3 DNA: TGTGCCAGCAGTACGGGGGGGACTAATGAAAAACTGTTTTTT.

The chain couples TRBV29-1 to TRBJ2-3; D uncertain. Germline CDR1 SQVTM, CDR2 ANQGSEA. Trimming pared 2 bases from V and 2 bases from J, leaving 8 bases between. This CDR3 has 13 amino acids. This CDR3 is CSVEFGVTDTQYF. The CDR3 DNA is TGCAGCGTTGAATTTGGGGTCACAGATACGCAGTATTTT.

The chain is built from TRBV30 and TRBJ1-3; 7 bases align to TRBD1. With 3 bases clipped from V and 5 bases from J, the junction kept 4 bases outside the gene matches. Germline values: CDR1 GTSNPN, CDR2 SVGIG (reference sequence). The CDR3 runs to 13 residues. This chain's CDR3 is CAWSETGRNTIYF. The CDR3 nucleotides are TGTGCCTGGAGCGAGACAGGGCGAAACACCATATATTTT. Full variable domain (rest looked up from reference TRBV30 and TRBJ1-3): SQTIHQWPATLVQPVGSPLSLECTVEGTSNPNLYWYRQAAGRGLQLLFYSVGIGQISSEVPQNLSASRPQDRQFILSSKKLLLSDSGFYLCAWSETGRNTIYFGEGSWLTVV.

The chain has TRBV15 and TRBJ1-1, with D tentatively TRBD1 (5 bases). The CDR3 is 17 residues long. CDR1 is LNHNV and CDR2 is YYDKDF in the germline V gene (reference sequence). V lost 0 bases, J lost 7 bases, and 21 bases lay in between. The DNA for the CDR3 is TGTGCCACCAGCAGAGATTTGGGGGGATTGGAAGCAGGTGAAGCTTTCTTT. Its translation: CATSRDLGGLEAGEAFF.

CDR3 amino acids: CASSRAGPQHF. The CDR3, as DNA: TGTGCCAGCAGTCGAGCCGGGCCACAGCATTTT. This chain links TRBV6-2 or TRBV6-3 with TRBJ1-5, with D unresolved. The CDR3 contains 11 residues. CDR1 is MNHEY, CDR2 SVGEGT, per germline. Trimming took off 5 bases at V and 13 bases at J, with 12 bases between the two ends.

CDR3 residues: CASSRPLYGYTF. The CDR3, as DNA: TGTGCCAGCAGCCGCCCATTGTATGGCTACACCTTC. V gene TRBV6-2 or TRBV6-3 combines with J gene TRBJ1-2; D ambiguous. Trimming cost V 6 bases and J 5 bases, with 10 bases left between them. CDR3 size: 12 residues. Germline CDR1 and CDR2: MNHEY and SVGEGT.

The chain recombines TRBV7-8 with TRBJ2-6; D might be TRBD1 (5 bases). CDR3 size: 16 residues. Per the germline V gene, CDR1 is SGHVS and CDR2 is FQNEAQ. Deletions cut 0 bases from V and 1 base from J, with 7 bases between. In DNA form, the CDR3 reads TGTGCCAGCAGCTTAGCTCACAGGTCTGGGGCCAACGTCCTGACTTTC. As protein: CASSLAHRSGANVLTF.

The chain combines TRBV6-1 with TRBJ1-1; 7 nucleotides match TRBD1. The J segment lost 5 bases and the V segment lost 1 base, leaving 7 bases of the junction unmatched. Germline lookup yields CDR1 MNHNS and CDR2 SASEGT. The CDR3 is 15 residues long. CDR3 sequence reads: CASSEEGGRRTEAFF. The CDR3 DNA is TGTGCCAGCAGTGAAGAAGGGGGCCGCCGAACTGAAGCTTTCTTT.

This chain connects TRBV5-5 to TRBJ2-3; D possibly corresponds to TRBD2 (5 bases). The CDR3 totals 16 residues. Germline loops: CDR1 SGHKS, CDR2 YYEKEE (reference sequence). V was pared by 5 bases and J by 0 bases, with 16 bases between. CDR3 residues: CASRPDPGSSTDTQYF. Written as DNA, the CDR3 is TGTGCCAGCAGGCCCGACCCGGGGTCTAGCACAGATACGCAGTATTTT.

This clone was counted a few times. V gene TRBV28 combines with J gene TRBJ1-3; D may be TRBD1 (5 bases). The CDR3 consists of 15 residues. From germline, CDR1 is MDHEN and CDR2 SYDVKM. The V gene lost 4 bases and the J gene lost 4 bases, with 14 bases spanning the gap. CDR3 residues: CASSSPGSGGNTIYF. CDR3 bases: TGTGCCAGCAGTTCTCCAGGGTCTGGAGGAAACACCATATATTTT. Looking up the rest from reference TRBV28 and TRBJ1-3 gives the full variable domain: DVKVTQSSRYLVKRTGEKVFLECVQDMDHENMFWYRQDPGLGLRLIYFSYDVKMKEKGDIPEGYSVSREKKERFSLILESASTNQTSMYLCASSSPGSGGNTIYFGEGSWLTVV.

The gene calls are TRBV28 and TRBJ1-5; no clear D gene. The CDR3 has 15 amino acids. The V gene's germline CDR1 is MDHEN and CDR2 SYDVKM. V dropped 7 bases and J dropped 6 bases, with 19 bases sitting between them. CDR3 coding DNA: TGTGCCAGCACCACGATAAGATTAAAGGGTCAGCCCCAGCATTTT. This translates into CASTTIRLKGQPQHF.

This clone came up once. The chain links TRBV29-1 to TRBJ1-2; D gene ambiguous. Trimming took off 1 base at V and 2 bases at J, with 8 bases between the two ends. The CDR3 extends over 13 amino acids. Germline V CDR1 and CDR2: SQVTM, ANQGSEA. Written as DNA, the CDR3 is TGCAGCGTTGAAGGACGGCCGAACTATGGCTACACCTTC. Translation gives CSVEGRPNYGYTF.

This clone was seen once. V and J are TRBV19 and TRBJ1-5, with a weak D call TRBD1 (5 bases). Trimming stripped 1 base from V and 3 bases from J, with 10 bases between. The CDR3 runs to 15 residues. Germline V CDR1 and CDR2: LNHDA, SQIVND (reference sequence). The CDR3 nucleotides are TGTGCCAGTAGTATAGTGGGGCAGTTCAATCAGCCCCAGCATTTT. Translating it yields CASSIVGQFNQPQHF. Full variable domain (rest looked up from reference TRBV19 and TRBJ1-5): DGGITQSPKYLFRKEGQNVTLSCEQNLNHDAMYWYRQDPGQGLRLIYYSQIVNDFQKGDIAEGYSVSREKKESFPLTVTSAQKNPTAFYLCASSIVGQFNQPQHFGDGTRLSIL.

The V and J genes are TRBV27 and TRBJ2-3; no firm D call. Germline loops: CDR1 MNHEY, CDR2 SMNVEV (reference sequence). Trimming shortened V by 3 bases and J by 6 bases, and 10 bases separated the two germline ends. CDR3 length: 13 residues. This CDR3 is CASSLSPRDTQYF. As DNA, the CDR3 is TGTGCCAGCAGTTTGAGTCCGCGGGATACGCAGTATTTT.

Concerning this clone: In the same sample, other DNA sequences code for this CDR3. This chain joins TRBV20-1 and TRBJ1-2; D is possibly TRBD1 (5 bases). Trimming stripped 1 base from V and 5 bases from J, with 5 bases between. The CDR3 length is 11 residues. Germline V lookup: CDR1 DFQATT, CDR2 SNEGSKA (reference sequence). CDR3 bases: TGCAGTGCTAGAGGGGGGTATGGCTACACCTTC. Translation: CSARGGYGYTF.

The chain carries TRBV25-1 and TRBJ1-1; weak D call: TRBD1 (6 bases). The germline V gene encodes CDR1 MGHDK and CDR2 SYGVNS. The V end was cut by 4 bases, the J end by 1 base, with 13 bases between. The CDR3 spans 15 residues. The CDR3 sequence is CASSGKTGSNTEAFF. In DNA form, the CDR3 reads TGTGCCAGCAGTGGTAAGACAGGTTCGAACACTGAAGCTTTCTTT.

The gene calls are TRBV19 and TRBJ2-1; D not certain. The CDR3 loop spans 13 amino acids. Germline V gives CDR1 LNHDA, CDR2 SQIVND (reference sequence). The V and J ends lost 7 bases and 3 bases respectively, with 10 bases between them. The CDR3 loop is CASKESNYNEQFF. The CDR3 DNA reads TGTGCCAGTAAGGAGTCAAACTACAATGAGCAGTTCTTC.